The rows below give T cell receptor beta chains drawn from one sample of a study of T cell responses to AZD1222 COVID-19 vaccine. The protocol was immunoSEQ multiplex PCR, while the TCRdb copy is restricted to in-frame clones and leaves out a portion. Here the sample spans under 150,000 clones, about 85% being singletons. Sequencing used peripheral blood, obtained on day 0 of AZD1222 vaccination. These receptors were collected from an adult in good health. Each CDR3 is given with its conserved first and last residue. The order of the fields is CDR3 DNA, CDR3 protein, V gene, J gene, CDR3 length, clone size, D gene. D genes are given only for firm matches. Clone size is stated in some rows and not others, as once, few, many or a class when expanded.

TGCGCCAGCAGCTTGCCTGCACACGAGCAGTACTTC	CASSLPAHEQYF	TRBV5-1	TRBJ2-7	12	NA	NA
TGTGCCAGCAGTCGGACTAGCGGGACCCTACGCTCAGGCAATGAGCAGTTCTTC	CASSRTSGTLRSGNEQFF	TRBV28	TRBJ2-1	18	NA	TRBD2
TGCGCCAGCAGCGAGAAAGCCAAAAACATTCAGTACTTC	CASSEKAKNIQYF	TRBV10-2	TRBJ2-4	13	NA	NA
TGCGCCAGCTCAGGGTCTGGAAACACCATATATTTT	CASSGSGNTIYF	TRBV5-1	TRBJ1-3	12	NA	NA
TGCGCCAGCAGCTTGGGAGGTTGGACAGGACATAACTATGGCTACACCTTC	CASSLGGWTGHNYGYTF	TRBV5-1	TRBJ1-2	17	NA	TRBD1
TGTGCCAGCAGCTTAGTAACGGGCAGGGCCGGAGAGACCCAGTACTTC	CASSLVTGRAGETQYF	TRBV7-2	TRBJ2-5	16	NA	NA
TGTGCCAGCAGGGACCGGGACAGGGGGACCTACGAGCAGTACTTC	CASRDRDRGTYEQYF	TRBV6-5	TRBJ2-7	15	once	TRBD1
TGTGCCAGCAGTCGAGATCTGAGCTCTGGAAACACCATATATTTT	CASSRDLSSGNTIYF	TRBV6-6	TRBJ1-3	15	NA	NA
TGTGCCAGCAAAAACGGAGGGGGGTTGGGCACCGGGGAGCTGTTTTTT	CASKNGGGLGTGELFF	TRBV27	TRBJ2-2	16	NA	NA
TGTGCCAGCAGCCCCGGGACTAGCGGGAGGTGGGGCCCAGATACGCAGTATTTT	CASSPGTSGRWGPDTQYF	TRBV28	TRBJ2-3	18	NA	TRBD2
TGTGCCAGCAGTTACCCCATCGGGCAGGGTGTCCACGAGCAGTACTTC	CASSYPIGQGVHEQYF	TRBV6-5	TRBJ2-7	16	NA	NA
TGTGCCAGCAGTTTAAACGAGGGGCAAGATACGCAGTATTTT	CASSLNEGQDTQYF	TRBV27	TRBJ2-3	14	NA	NA